The 17 T cell receptor beta chains below all came from one sample that was sequenced in a study of cytomegalovirus exposure and HLA in healthy donors. With 60 Vbeta and 13 Jbeta primers, the PCR was carried out. This table comes from immunoSEQ multiplex PCR, and its TCRdb copy is limited to in-frame clones, with some not included. The sample consists of some 120,000 clones, about four fifths of them appearing once. The sample comprised PBMCs. Receptor source: a young man in good health and CMV-seronegative.

This clone has a single count. The V call is TRBV9, the J call TRBJ1-2; D might be TRBD1 (6 bases). The CDR3 consists of 15 residues. Germline V lookup: CDR1 SGDLS, CDR2 YYNGEE. V lost 0 bases, J lost 3 bases, and 12 bases lay in between. The CDR3 DNA reads as TGTGCCAGCAGCGTAGATGGAGAGGGGGACTATGGCTACACCTTC. This sequence encodes CASSVDGEGDYGYTF.

A remark on this clone: Distinct nucleotide sequences in the sample also encode this CDR3. This chain links TRBV19 with TRBJ1-5; a possible D gene is TRBD1 (6 bases). Germline-derived CDR1 and CDR2 are LNHDA and SQIVND (reference sequence). V was clipped by 9 bases and J by 6 bases, with 15 bases between them. The CDR3 loop spans 13 amino acids. CDR3 loop: CASSLQGFQPQHF. DNA of the CDR3: TGTGCCAGCAGCCTACAGGGTTTTCAGCCCCAGCATTTT.

This rearrangement joins TRBV7-9 to TRBJ1-2; D unresolved. Germline-derived CDR1 and CDR2 are SEHNR and FQNEAQ (reference sequence). Trimming took off 1 base at V and 0 bases at J, with 12 bases between the two ends. The CDR3 is made up of 16 amino acids. The CDR3 loop is CASSLVAGLANYGYTF. In DNA form, the CDR3 reads TGTGCCAGCAGCTTAGTAGCCGGGTTGGCTAACTATGGCTACACCTTC.

The V gene is TRBV14, the J gene TRBJ1-1; TRBD1 agrees at 7 bases. Germline V lookup: CDR1 SGHDN, CDR2 FVKESK. The V segment lost 4 bases and the J segment 5 bases; nucleotides outside the gene matches: 4. The CDR3 loop spans 13 amino acids. The CDR3 DNA sequence: TGTGCCAGCAGCCTGACAGGGAGTACTGAAGCTTTCTTT. The encoded protein is CASSLTGSTEAFF.

The chain carries TRBV4-3 and TRBJ2-2; 7 positions match TRBD1. Germline V gene sequence: CDR1 LGHNA, CDR2 YSLEER. Germline trimming cut 6 bases from V and 0 bases from J; bases unmatched to any gene: 10. This CDR3 is built from 17 residues. CDR3 sequence reads: CASSPTLQGANTGELFF. The CDR3 coding sequence is TGCGCCAGCAGTCCCACGCTTCAGGGGGCGAACACCGGGGAGCTGTTTTTT.

The chain combines TRBV7-6 with TRBJ1-4; the D gene is possibly TRBD1 (5 bases). V was pared by 5 bases and J by 4 bases, with 11 bases between. Germline CDR1 and CDR2: SGHVS and FNYEAQ. This CDR3 has 14 amino acids. CDR3 bases: TGTGCCAGCAGCACCTCGGGACTTAATGAAAAACTGTTTTTT. Translated: CASSTSGLNEKLFF.

The chain employs TRBV7-9 and TRBJ2-7; 8 nucleotides agree with TRBD2. Germline loops: CDR1 SEHNR, CDR2 FQNEAQ (reference sequence). The CDR3 is made up of 17 amino acids. After removal of 1 base from V and 0 bases from J, the junction contained 8 bases not matched to a gene. CDR3 residues: CASSLGFTSGTSYEQYF. The CDR3 DNA reads as TGTGCCAGCAGCTTAGGTTTTACTAGCGGCACCTCCTACGAGCAGTACTTC.

The DNA for the CDR3 is TGTGCCAGCAGTTTATCAGGGGTATCGGGCAATGAGCAGTTCTTC. Its translation is CASSLSGVSGNEQFF. J is TRBJ2-1 and V is TRBV28; TRBD1 might be the D (6 bases). Germline CDR1 MDHEN, CDR2 SYDVKM. The CDR3 loop spans 15 amino acids. Trimming cost V 1 base and J 6 bases, with 13 bases left between them.

The chain couples TRBV5-1 to TRBJ1-3; D gene unclear. With 0 bases removed from V and 1 base from J, the gap between germline ends came to 5 bases. Germline-derived CDR1 and CDR2 are SGHRS and YFSETQ. CDR3 length: 14 amino acids. The chain's CDR3 is CASSLERSGNTIYF. DNA of the CDR3: TGCGCCAGCAGCTTGGAGAGGTCTGGAAACACCATATATTTT.

The V gene is TRBV29-1, the J gene TRBJ1-1, with a tentative D call TRBD1 (5 bases). With 7 bases removed from V and 1 base from J, the gap between germline ends came to 13 bases. The V gene's germline CDR1 is SQVTM and CDR2 ANQGSEA. This CDR3 has 13 amino acids. The CDR3 loop reads CSASGGENTEAFF. In DNA form, the CDR3 reads TGCAGCGCCTCTGGAGGGGAGAACACTGAAGCTTTCTTT.

The chain has TRBV5-1 and TRBJ2-1, with 11 bases matching TRBD2. The CDR3 totals 16 residues. In germline, CDR1 is SGHRS, CDR2 YFSETQ. The trim removed 0 bases at V and 1 base at J, leaving 0 bases unmatched. CDR3 bases: TGCGCCAGCAGCTTGGGACTAGCGGGATCCTACAATGAGCAGTTCTTC. Translated: CASSLGLAGSYNEQFF.

The genes are TRBV25-1 and TRBJ1-6; D is perhaps TRBD1 (6 bases). The germline V gene encodes CDR1 MGHDK and CDR2 SYGVNS. V gave up 6 bases and J gave up 5 bases, with 14 bases separating them. The CDR3 is made up of 15 amino acids. Here the CDR3 DNA reads TGTGCCAGCAGCAAGCCTCAGGGGCATAATTCACCCCTCCACTTT. Translating gives CASSKPQGHNSPLHF.

This sequence joins TRBV9 and TRBJ2-1, with 10 bases aligning to TRBD2. The CDR3 is made up of 15 amino acids. The V segment lost 4 bases and the J segment 9 bases; nucleotides outside the gene matches: 10. The germline CDR1 and CDR2 sequences are SGDLS and YYNGEE. Here the CDR3 reads CASSPGTSVMGEQFF. The CDR3 bases are TGTGCCAGCAGCCCGGGGACTAGCGTTATGGGTGAGCAGTTCTTC. Variable domain in full (rest from reference TRBV9 and TRBJ2-1): DSGVTQTPKHLITATGQRVTLRCSPRSGDLSVYWYQQSLDQGLQFLIQYYNGEERAKGNILERFSAQQFPDLHSELNLSSLELGDSALYFCASSPGTSVMGEQFFGPGTRLTVL.

The V gene is TRBV4-3, the J gene TRBJ2-5; D perhaps matches TRBD2 (5 bases). The germline CDR1 and CDR2 sequences are LGHNA and YSLEER. The CDR3 length is 15 residues. The germline V and J ends were trimmed by 4 bases and 5 bases, with 17 bases remaining between them. DNA for the CDR3: TGCGCCAGCAGCCCCGGGGTCACTGAGAGGGAGACCCAGTACTTC. It yields the protein CASSPGVTERETQYF.

The chain uses TRBV30 and TRBJ2-1, with 8 bases aligning to TRBD2. Germline CDR1 GTSNPN, CDR2 SVGIG (reference sequence). The CDR3 spans 14 residues. Losses at the gene ends were 0 bases for V and 9 bases for J; bases not matched to a gene: 7. CDR3: CAWSVIGRAGEQFF. CDR3 sequence (DNA): TGTGCCTGGAGTGTAATCGGGAGGGCCGGTGAGCAGTTCTTC.

This rearrangement joins TRBV11-3 to TRBJ2-1; 9 nucleotides line up with TRBD2. CDR1 is SGHNT and CDR2 is YENEEA in the germline V gene. The junction had 3 bases not matched to a gene; V was cut back by 5 bases and J by 4 bases. The CDR3 consists of 14 residues. The CDR3 DNA sequence: TGTGCCAGCAGCCGGACTAGCGCTTACAATGAGCAGTTCTTC. It specifies CASSRTSAYNEQFF.

This clone was recorded a few times. This chain links TRBV2 with TRBJ1-5; TRBD1 matches at 10 bases. The length of the CDR3 is 15 residues. The junction had 7 bases not matched to a gene; V was cut back by 9 bases and J by 2 bases. From germline, CDR1 is SNHLY and CDR2 FYNNEI. The CDR3 loop reads CASISGTGGNQPQHF. CDR3 in DNA: TGTGCCAGTATTAGCGGGACAGGGGGCAATCAGCCCCAGCATTTT.